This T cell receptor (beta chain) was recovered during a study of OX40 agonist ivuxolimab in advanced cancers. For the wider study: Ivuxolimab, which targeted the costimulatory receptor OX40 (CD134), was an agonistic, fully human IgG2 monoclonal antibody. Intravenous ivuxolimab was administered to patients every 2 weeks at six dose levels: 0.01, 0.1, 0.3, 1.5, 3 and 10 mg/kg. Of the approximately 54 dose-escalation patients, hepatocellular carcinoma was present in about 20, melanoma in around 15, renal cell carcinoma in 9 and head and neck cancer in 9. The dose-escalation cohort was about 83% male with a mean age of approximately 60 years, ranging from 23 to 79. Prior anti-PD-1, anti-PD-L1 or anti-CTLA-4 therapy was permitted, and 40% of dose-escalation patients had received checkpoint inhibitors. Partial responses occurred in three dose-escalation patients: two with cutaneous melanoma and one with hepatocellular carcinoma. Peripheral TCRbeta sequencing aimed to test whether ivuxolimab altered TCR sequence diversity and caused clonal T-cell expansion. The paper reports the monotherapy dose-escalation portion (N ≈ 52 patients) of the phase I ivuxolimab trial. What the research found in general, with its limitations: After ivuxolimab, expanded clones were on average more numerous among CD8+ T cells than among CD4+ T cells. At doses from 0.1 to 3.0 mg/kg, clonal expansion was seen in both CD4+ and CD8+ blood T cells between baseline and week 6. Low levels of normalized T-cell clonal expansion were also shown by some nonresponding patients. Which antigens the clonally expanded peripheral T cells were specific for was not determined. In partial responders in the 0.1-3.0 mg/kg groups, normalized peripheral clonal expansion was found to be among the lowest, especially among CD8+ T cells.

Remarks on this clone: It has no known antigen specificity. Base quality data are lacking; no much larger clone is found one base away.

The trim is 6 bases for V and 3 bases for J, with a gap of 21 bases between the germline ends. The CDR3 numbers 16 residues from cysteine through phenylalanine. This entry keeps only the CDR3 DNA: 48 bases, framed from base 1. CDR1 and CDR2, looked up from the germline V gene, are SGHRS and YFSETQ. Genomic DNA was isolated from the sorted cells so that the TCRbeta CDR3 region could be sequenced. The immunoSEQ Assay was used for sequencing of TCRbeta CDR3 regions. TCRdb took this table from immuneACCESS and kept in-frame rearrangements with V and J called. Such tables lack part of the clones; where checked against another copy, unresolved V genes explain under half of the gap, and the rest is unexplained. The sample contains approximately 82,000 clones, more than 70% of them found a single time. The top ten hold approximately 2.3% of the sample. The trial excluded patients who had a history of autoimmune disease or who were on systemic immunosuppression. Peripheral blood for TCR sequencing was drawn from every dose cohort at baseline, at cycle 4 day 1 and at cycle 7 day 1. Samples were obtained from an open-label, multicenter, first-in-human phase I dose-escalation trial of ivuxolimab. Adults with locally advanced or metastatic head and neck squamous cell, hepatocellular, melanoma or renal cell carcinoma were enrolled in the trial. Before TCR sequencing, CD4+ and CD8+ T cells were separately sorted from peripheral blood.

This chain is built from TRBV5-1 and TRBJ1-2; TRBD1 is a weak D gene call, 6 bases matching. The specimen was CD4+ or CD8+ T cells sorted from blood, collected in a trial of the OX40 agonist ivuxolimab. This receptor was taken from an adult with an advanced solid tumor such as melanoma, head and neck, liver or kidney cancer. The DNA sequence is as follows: TGCGCCAGCACCGGGGCAGGGGCAGAAGGAGACTATGGCTACACCTTC. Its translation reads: CASTGAGAEGDYGYTF. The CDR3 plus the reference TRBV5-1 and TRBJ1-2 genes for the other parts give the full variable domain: KAGVTQTPRYLIKTRGQQVTLSCSPISGHRSVSWYQQTPGQGLQFLFEYFSETQRNKGNFPGRFSGRQFSNSRSEMNVSTLELGDSALYLCASTGAGAEGDYGYTFGSGTRLTVV.